The 23 T cell receptor beta chains reported below all come from one sample, sequenced in a study of T cells after somatic rescue of genetic block. Some clones are missing from TCRdb's copy, which holds only in-frame ones; the method was immunoSEQ multiplex PCR. The sample has 95,000 to 120,000 clones, under 95% seen once. Sequencing used peripheral blood mononuclear cells (PBMCs). These TCRs come from a woman aged 18-29 years.

The chain carries TRBV7-9 and TRBJ2-5; 13 nucleotides match TRBD2. The trim removed 4 bases at V and 5 bases at J, leaving 1 base unmatched. CDR1 and CDR2 (germline): SEHNR, FQNEAQ (reference sequence). This CDR3 has 14 residues. The CDR3 loop reads CASSSGLAGETQYF. The DNA of the CDR3 is TGTGCCAGCAGCTCGGGACTAGCGGGGGAGACCCAGTACTTC.

The chain joins TRBV19 to TRBJ2-2; 9 bases agree with TRBD1. Trimming removed 6 bases from V and 7 bases from J; junction bases left unmatched: 6. Germline lookup yields CDR1 LNHDA and CDR2 SQIVND (reference sequence). There are 14 residues in the CDR3. The CDR3 DNA is TGTGCCAGTAGAGACAGGGGGAGATACGGGGAGCTGTTTTTT. It specifies CASRDRGRYGELFF.

V usage is TRBV22-1 and J usage is TRBJ1-2; TRBD1 reflects the table's D call only, with no check against the DNA. TRBV22-1 is given as a pseudogene. The CDR3 runs 14 residues. CDR3 sequence reads: CPGRRSRDIYGYTF. CDR3 sequence (DNA): TGTCCTGGGAGGAGGAGCAGGGACATTTATGGCTACACCTTC.

V gene TRBV28 combines with J gene TRBJ1-4, with TRBD1 matching over 7 bases. J was trimmed by 8 bases and V by 3 bases; bases with no gene match: 12. The CDR3 runs 16 residues. Looked up from germline, CDR1 is MDHEN and CDR2 is SYDVKM. The CDR3 region has the DNA TGTGCCAGCAGTTTGGAACAGGGGCGCGGGAGCGAAAAACTGTTTTTT. Protein sequence: CASSLEQGRGSEKLFF. The variable domain in full, completed from reference TRBV28 and TRBJ1-4, reads DVKVTQSSRYLVKRTGEKVFLECVQDMDHENMFWYRQDPGLGLRLIYFSYDVKMKEKGDIPEGYSVSREKKERFSLILESASTNQTSMYLCASSLEQGRGSEKLFFGSGTQLSVL.

This rearrangement joins TRBV7-9 to TRBJ1-4, with D uncertain. The CDR3 length is 13 residues. Trimming removed 5 bases from V and 4 bases from J, with 8 bases in between. Germline assignment: CDR1 SEHNR and CDR2 FQNEAQ (reference sequence). Here the CDR3 DNA reads TGTGCCAGCAGCGCACCCCATAATGAAAAACTGTTTTTT. Translated, it gives CASSAPHNEKLFF. The full variable domain, completed using reference TRBV7-9 and TRBJ1-4, is DTGVSQNPRHKITKRGQNVTFRCDPISEHNRLYWYRQTLGQGPEFLTYFQNEAQLEKSRLLSDRFSAERPKGSFSTLEIQRTEQGDSAMYLCASSAPHNEKLFFGSGTQLSVL.

The V gene is TRBV2, the J gene TRBJ2-7; 7 nucleotides agree with TRBD2. Trimming removed 8 bases from V and 3 bases from J; junction bases left unmatched: 10. The germline V gene has CDR1 SNHLY and CDR2 FYNNEI. The CDR3 is 14 amino acids. The CDR3 region has the DNA TGTGCCAGCTCAAGGGAGGGAGAAGGCTACGAGCAGTACTTC. This encodes CASSREGEGYEQYF.

The chain uses TRBV6-6 and TRBJ1-5; D not certain. In germline, CDR1 is MNHNY, CDR2 SVGAGI (reference sequence). The CDR3 covers 13 residues. V lost 8 bases and J 7 bases, leaving 15 bases between the germline ends. CDR3 DNA: TGTGCCAGCCGAGGCGGGGAATCGCAGCCCCAGCATTTT. Translated: CASRGGESQPQHF.

The rearrangement links TRBV7-8 to TRBJ2-7; perhaps D is TRBD1 or TRBD2 (6 bases each). Germline loops: CDR1 SGHVS, CDR2 FQNEAQ. Trimming removed 2 bases from V and 0 bases from J, with 11 bases in between. CDR3 length: 15 amino acids. The CDR3 nucleotides are TGTGCCAGCAGCTTATTGTGGGGGGCCTCCTACGAGCAGTACTTC. The encoded protein is CASSLLWGASYEQYF.

The CDR3 region is CASSFPGGGENEQFF. CDR3 bases: TGTGCCAGCAGCTTTCCCGGCGGGGGGGAAAATGAGCAGTTCTTC. The chain joins TRBV7-2 to TRBJ2-1; 9 bases are shared with TRBD2. Trimming at V came to 3 bases and at J to 7 bases, leaving 7 bases not matched to a gene. CDR1 and CDR2 (germline): SGHTA, FQGNSA. The CDR3 sequence is 15 residues long. The full variable domain, rest sourced from reference TRBV7-2 and TRBJ2-1, is GAGVSQSPSNKVTEKGKDVELRCDPISGHTALYWYRQSLGQGLEFLIYFQGNSAPDKSGLPSDRFSAERTGGSVSTLTIQRTQQEDSAVYLCASSFPGGGENEQFFGPGTRLTVL.

The V call is TRBV14, the J call TRBJ2-7; D perhaps matches TRBD1 (5 bases). Germline CDR1 reads SGHDN; CDR2 reads FVKESK. This CDR3 is 15 amino acids long. The V gene lost 4 bases and the J gene lost 6 bases, with 19 bases spanning the gap. This CDR3 reads CASSPDRQRYIEQYF. The CDR3 nucleotides read TGTGCCAGCAGCCCAGACCGACAGCGCTACATCGAGCAGTACTTC. The whole variable domain, remainder taken from reference TRBV14 and TRBJ2-7, is EAGVTQFPSHSVIEKGQTVTLRCDPISGHDNLYWYRRVMGKEIKFLLHFVKESKQDESGMPNNRFLAERTGGTYSTLKVQPAELEDSGVYFCASSPDRQRYIEQYFGPGTRLTVT.

This clone appeared once. This chain connects TRBV5-6 to TRBJ2-3, with D possibly TRBD2 on 7 matching bases. Germline V gives CDR1 SGHDT, CDR2 YYEEEE. The ends were cut back, 1 base at V and 4 bases at J, with 13 bases in the middle. CDR3 length equals 15 residues. The CDR3 bases are TGTGCCAGCAGCTTGTGGCGGGGGCTGGCAGATACGCAGTATTTT. Translated: CASSLWRGLADTQYF.

The gene calls are TRBV7-2 and TRBJ1-6; D is unresolved. Per the germline V gene, CDR1 is SGHTA and CDR2 is FQGNSA. V was clipped by 5 bases and J by 4 bases, with 15 bases between them. The CDR3 runs to 16 residues. CDR3 loop: CASSATTPFYNSPLHF. CDR3 bases: TGTGCCAGCAGCGCCACAACGCCGTTTTATAATTCACCCCTCCACTTT.

The J gene is TRBJ2-7, the V gene TRBV19; 9 bases are shared with TRBD1. This CDR3 comprises 15 residues. CDR1 and CDR2 (germline): LNHDA, SQIVND (reference sequence). V gave up 6 bases and J gave up 3 bases; unmatched junction bases: 9. The CDR3 DNA follows: TGTGCCAGTAGCCCCGGGACAGGGATTTTCTACGAGCAGTACTTC. Amino acid sequence: CASSPGTGIFYEQYF.

The V gene is TRBV5-4, the J gene TRBJ2-5, with D possibly being TRBD1 (6 bases). The V end lost 4 bases, the J end lost 5 bases, and 15 bases lay between the germline ends. From germline, CDR1 is SGHNT and CDR2 YYREEE (reference sequence). The CDR3 loop spans 14 amino acids. CDR3 in DNA: TGTGCCAGCAGCCTAGAAGGGGGTTGGGAGACCCAGTACTTC. This codes for CASSLEGGWETQYF.

This chain joins TRBV19 and TRBJ2-2, with 8 bases identical to TRBD1. J was trimmed by 1 base and V by 7 bases; bases with no gene match: 11. This CDR3 contains 17 residues. CDR1 is LNHDA, CDR2 SQIVND, per germline (reference sequence). The CDR3 sequence: CASTDQAGTGNTGELFF. In nucleotides, the CDR3 is TGTGCCAGTACCGATCAGGCCGGGACAGGGAACACCGGGGAGCTGTTTTTT.

Comment on this clone: Germline and junction disagree at one end, which may indicate a read error. This chain joins TRBV9 and TRBJ1-6, with D hard to call. The CDR3 is 15 residues long. Germline lookup yields CDR1 SGDLS and CDR2 YYNGEE. In nucleotides, the CDR3 is TGTGCCAGCAGCGTAGGTCTGCGAGAGAATTCGCCCCTCCACTTT. It codes for CASSVGLRENSPLHF.

The chain has TRBV5-5 and TRBJ2-7; 7 nucleotides match TRBD1. Germline V gene data show CDR1 as SGHKS and CDR2 as YYEKEE (reference sequence). Unmatched junction bases numbered 6, after V lost 0 bases and J lost 3 bases. The CDR3 has 15 amino acids. The CDR3 protein is CASSLVKGQHYEQYF. In nucleotides, the CDR3 is TGTGCCAGCAGCTTGGTCAAGGGACAGCACTACGAGCAGTACTTC.

This clone came up once. V usage is TRBV5-1 and J usage is TRBJ2-5, with D tentatively TRBD1 or TRBD2 (6 bases each). The CDR3 sequence is 15 residues long. V lost 2 bases, J lost 0 bases, and 11 bases lay in between. Germline values: CDR1 SGHRS, CDR2 YFSETQ. CDR3 region: CASSLMRGDQETQYF. CDR3 coding DNA: TGCGCCAGCAGCTTAATGAGGGGGGACCAAGAGACCCAGTACTTC.

CDR3: CASSLAGQGARTEAFF. Written as DNA, the CDR3 is TGTGCCAGCAGCTTAGCGGGGCAGGGGGCGAGGACTGAAGCTTTCTTT. The chain employs TRBV7-2 and TRBJ1-1; TRBD1 matches at 8 bases. The ends lost 0 bases at V and 5 bases at J; junction bases unmatched: 8. The CDR3 runs to 16 residues. CDR1 is SGHTA and CDR2 is FQGNSA in the germline V gene.

This clone was detected a few times. This chain connects TRBV27 to TRBJ1-2; unclear D gene. Germline loops: CDR1 MNHEY, CDR2 SMNVEV (reference sequence). This CDR3 has 14 residues. V was shortened by 4 bases and J by 8 bases, with 17 bases between the two germline ends. CDR3 residues: CASSSLAGSWGYTF. The CDR3 region has the DNA TGTGCCAGCAGTTCCCTTGCGGGGTCTTGGGGCTACACCTTC.

CDR3 protein: CASSPIDGTEAFF. Here the CDR3 DNA reads TGTGCCAGCTCACCGATAGACGGCACTGAAGCTTTCTTT. The chain carries TRBV18 and TRBJ1-1; D is unclear. This CDR3 has 13 residues. Germline V lookup: CDR1 KGHSH, CDR2 LQKENI. Trimming took 3 bases from V and 4 from J, leaving 9 bases between them.

This chain connects TRBV19 to TRBJ1-5; D is unclear. This CDR3 is built from 15 residues. Germline CDR1 is LNHDA and CDR2 is SQIVND (reference sequence). V gave up 8 bases and J gave up 1 base, with 15 bases separating them. The CDR3 here is CASVPRAESNQPQHF. DNA for the CDR3: TGTGCCAGTGTACCCCGGGCAGAGAGCAATCAGCCCCAGCATTTT.

In its sample, this clone was seen once. This sequence joins TRBV5-6 and TRBJ2-7; D gene uncertain. This CDR3 spans 13 amino acids. The V end lost 0 bases, the J end lost 2 bases, and 6 bases lay between the germline ends. Germline lookup yields CDR1 SGHDT and CDR2 YYEEEE. The CDR3 nucleotides read TGTGCCAGCAGCTTGGGACGGGCCTACGAGCAGTACTTC. It specifies CASSLGRAYEQYF. Supplemented by reference TRBV5-6 and TRBJ2-7, the full variable domain reads DAGVTQSPTHLIKTRGQQVTLRCSPKSGHDTVSWYQQALGQGPQFIFQYYEEEERQRGNFPDRFSGHQFPNYSSELNVNALLLGDSALYLCASSLGRAYEQYFGPGTRLTVT.